Below, 30 T cell receptor beta chains from the same sample are listed, as sequenced in a study of spatial heterogeneity in lung cancer. TCRdb ran MiXCR on the 5' RACE reads and lists one entry per CDR3 protein. The data show about 39,000 distinct CDR3 sequences, under 4% seen once. Time point indicated: sample taken at primary tumor resection. This specimen consisted of normal lung tissue next to the tumor, obtained at surgery. The receptor source for this set is a male donor with early-stage non-small cell lung cancer.

This rearrangement joins TRBV6-6 to TRBJ2-7, with D unresolved. Trimming stripped 8 bases from V and 4 bases from J, with 15 bases between. Germline lookup yields CDR1 MNHNY and CDR2 SVGAGI (reference sequence). The CDR3 is 13 residues long. This CDR3 reads CASSYSLSYEQYF. In DNA, the CDR3 is TGTGCCAGCTCTTATTCCCTCAGTTACGAGCAGTACTTC.

At least ten counts were recorded for this clonotype. DNA of the CDR3: TGTGCCAGCAGCCCTCCAGACAGGGGTCTTACCTACTACGAGCAGTACTTC. Translated, it gives CASSPPDRGLTYYEQYF. V is TRBV12-3 or TRBV12-4 and J is TRBJ2-7, with 8 positions matching TRBD1. The length of the CDR3 is 17 residues. V shed 6 bases, J shed 3 bases, and the junction held 16 bases outside the gene matches.

This clonotype was found many times. V usage is TRBV9 and J usage is TRBJ2-7, with D possibly matching TRBD2 (6 bases). Germline CDR1 SGDLS, CDR2 YYNGEE. The CDR3 consists of 13 residues. V shed 5 bases and J shed 3 bases, with 12 bases lying between them. The CDR3 nucleotides are TGTGCCAGCAGTGGGGACTCCAACTACGAGCAGTACTTC. Translating it yields CASSGDSNYEQYF.

The chain employs TRBV7-9 and TRBJ2-7; 10 bases are a match to TRBD1. CDR1 is SEHNR and CDR2 is FQNEAQ in the germline V gene (reference sequence). The trim removed 4 bases at V and 2 bases at J, leaving 2 bases unmatched. This CDR3 comprises 14 residues. CDR3 sequence: CASSSTGGAYEQYF. The CDR3 DNA is TGTGCCAGCAGCTCGACAGGGGGCGCCTACGAGCAGTACTTC.

The chain couples TRBV7-9 to TRBJ2-5, with 8 bases that match TRBD1. Trimming took 6 bases from V and 5 from J; bases not matched to a gene: 5. The CDR3 has 13 amino acids. Germline V gene sequence: CDR1 SEHNR, CDR2 FQNEAQ (reference sequence). The CDR3 nucleotides are TGTGCCAGCAGTCAGACAGGGGCGGAGACCCAGTACTTC. Amino acid sequence: CASSQTGAETQYF.

This clonotype was seen repeatedly, ten times or more. The V and J genes are TRBV12-3 or TRBV12-4 and TRBJ1-3, with D unresolved. The CDR3 has 13 amino acids. V was trimmed by 1 base and J by 8 bases, leaving 9 bases between them. This chain's CDR3 is CASSLGDGYTIYF. The CDR3 coding sequence is TGTGCCAGCAGTTTAGGCGATGGCTACACCATATATTTT.

This clonotype was seen repeatedly, ten times or more. This chain connects TRBV6-5 to TRBJ2-2, with a weak D call TRBD1 (6 bases). Germline V gene data show CDR1 as MNHEY and CDR2 as SVGAGI. V was trimmed by 4 bases and J by 5 bases, leaving 8 bases between them. CDR3 length equals 13 residues. CDR3 in DNA: TGTGCCAGCAGTTCCAGGGGAACCGGGGAGCTGTTTTTT. It encodes CASSSRGTGELFF.

Ten or more counts support this clonotype. V and J are TRBV6-6 and TRBJ2-2, with no clear D. The germline gives CDR1 MNHNY, CDR2 SVGAGI (reference sequence). The CDR3 consists of 13 residues. Trimming pared 4 bases from V and 5 bases from J, leaving 8 bases between. CDR3 protein: CASSFGSTGELFF. DNA of the CDR3: TGTGCCAGCAGTTTTGGGTCAACCGGGGAGCTGTTTTTT.

Ten or more counts support this clonotype. The rearrangement joins TRBV3-1 to TRBJ2-4; D is unclear. V lost 3 bases and J 7 bases, leaving 7 bases between the germline ends. Per germline, CDR1 LGHDT and CDR2 YNNKEL (reference sequence). CDR3 length: 12 residues. The CDR3 here is CASSQSRNIQYF. As DNA, the CDR3 is TGTGCCAGCAGCCAGAGCCGGAACATTCAGTACTTC.

In its sample, this clonotype was seen many times. The V call is TRBV5-5, the J call TRBJ2-1; a weak D match, TRBD2 (5 bases). Germline lookup yields CDR1 SGHKS and CDR2 YYEKEE (reference sequence). With 1 base removed from V and 7 bases from J, the gap between germline ends came to 15 bases. CDR3 length equals 15 residues. The DNA for the CDR3 is TGTGCCAGCAGCTTGACGCCTAGTGGGAGTAATGAGCAGTTCTTC. Its protein is CASSLTPSGSNEQFF.

This clonotype came up many times. The chain carries TRBV24-1 and TRBJ1-2, with D uncertain. In germline, CDR1 is KGHDR, CDR2 SFDVKD. CDR3 length: 13 amino acids. Trimming shortened V by 3 bases and J by 3 bases, and 7 bases separated the two germline ends. CDR3 residues: CATSDNRYYGYTF. CDR3 DNA sequence: TGTGCCACCAGTGATAATCGCTACTATGGCTACACCTTC.

This clonotype has a count of ten or more. This chain joins TRBV7-9 and TRBJ1-4, with 8 bases lining up with TRBD1. The ends lost 5 bases at V and 8 bases at J; junction bases unmatched: 7. This CDR3 has 14 residues. Germline V gene sequence: CDR1 SEHNR, CDR2 FQNEAQ (reference sequence). The CDR3 protein is CASSQPRDREKLFF. CDR3 sequence (DNA): TGTGCCAGCAGCCAACCCAGGGACAGGGAAAAACTGTTTTTT. Full variable domain (rest looked up from reference TRBV7-9 and TRBJ1-4): DTGVSQNPRHKITKRGQNVTFRCDPISEHNRLYWYRQTLGQGPEFLTYFQNEAQLEKSRLLSDRFSAERPKGSFSTLEIQRTEQGDSAMYLCASSQPRDREKLFFGSGTQLSVL.

This clonotype was observed many times. The gene calls are TRBV7-9 and TRBJ2-2; D unclear. The CDR3 has 14 amino acids. V was pared by 3 bases and J by 0 bases, with 5 bases between. The germline CDR1 and CDR2 sequences are SEHNR and FQNEAQ (reference sequence). The CDR3 here is CASSLISNTGELFF. The CDR3 region has the DNA TGTGCCAGCAGCTTGATTTCGAACACCGGGGAGCTGTTTTTT.

This sequence joins TRBV2 and TRBJ2-5; D uncertain. The CDR3 extends over 13 amino acids. CDR1 and CDR2 (germline): SNHLY, FYNNEI. The V end lost 5 bases, the J end lost 7 bases, and 14 bases lay between the germline ends. The CDR3 sequence is CASSLPGAWTQYF. The CDR3 DNA reads TGTGCCAGCAGTCTCCCCGGCGCTTGGACCCAGTACTTC.

This clonotype appeared many times. The V call is TRBV6-6, the J call TRBJ1-1; no firm D call. From germline, CDR1 is MNHNY and CDR2 SVGAGI (reference sequence). V lost 7 bases to trimming and J lost 5 bases, with 14 bases between them. The CDR3 length is 13 residues. The CDR3 nucleotides read TGTGCCAGCATTCCCGGCCCGGGGACTGAAGCTTTCTTT. Encoded protein: CASIPGPGTEAFF.

This clonotype was counted many times. The chain is built from TRBV11-2 and TRBJ2-1; 7 bases match TRBD2. Germline V gene data show CDR1 as SGHAT and CDR2 as FQNNGV. The ends lost 2 bases at V and 3 bases at J; junction bases unmatched: 10. The CDR3 is 17 amino acids. The CDR3 bases are TGTGCCAGCAGCTTAAGCCGGGGGGAGCGTGTCTACAATGAGCAGTTCTTC. Translated: CASSLSRGERVYNEQFF.

This clonotype was seen many times. The chain combines TRBV6-2 or TRBV6-3 with TRBJ2-1, with a tentative D call TRBD2 (5 bases). Germline CDR1 reads MNHEY; CDR2 reads SVGEGT. There are 13 residues in the CDR3. With 0 bases removed from V and 9 bases from J, the gap between germline ends came to 9 bases. In DNA form, the CDR3 reads TGTGCCAGCAGTTACTCGGACTTCCGTGAGCAGTTCTTC. The encoded protein is CASSYSDFREQFF.

In its sample, this clonotype was seen many times. The chain uses TRBV11-2 and TRBJ1-1; D is perhaps TRBD1 (5 bases). CDR3 size: 12 residues. CDR1 is SGHAT and CDR2 is FQNNGV in the germline V gene. Trimming took off 0 bases at V and 12 bases at J, with 11 bases between the two ends. The CDR3 protein is CASSLEGRMTFF. CDR3 DNA: TGTGCCAGCAGCTTAGAGGGGCGTATGACTTTCTTT.

This clonotype was picked up many times. The chain combines TRBV5-1 with TRBJ2-7; 11 bases are a match to TRBD1. After removal of 1 base from V and 1 base from J, the junction contained 10 bases not matched to a gene. In germline, CDR1 is SGHRS, CDR2 YFSETQ. This CDR3 region has 18 residues. The CDR3 sequence: CASSLSWTGGAESYEQYF. For the CDR3, the DNA is TGCGCCAGCAGCTTGTCTTGGACAGGGGGCGCAGAGTCCTACGAGCAGTACTTC.

At least ten counts were recorded for this clonotype. The J gene is TRBJ2-3, the V gene TRBV12-3 or TRBV12-4; 10 bases are a match to TRBD2. V was pared by 4 bases and J by 8 bases, with 9 bases of the junction left unmatched. The CDR3 totals 15 residues. Written as DNA, the CDR3 is TGTGCCAGCAGTTCCCCAGCGGGAGGGCAAGGTACGCAGTATTTT. It is translated as CASSSPAGGQGTQYF.

In its sample, this clonotype was seen many times. V gene TRBV5-1 combines with J gene TRBJ1-5; D remains ambiguous. The CDR3 extends over 15 amino acids. Germline lookup yields CDR1 SGHRS and CDR2 YFSETQ. Trimming cost V 3 bases and J 7 bases, with 17 bases left between them. CDR3 coding DNA: TGCGCCAGCAGCTATAATCTGGCCCCGGGGCAGCCCCAGCATTTT. Protein product: CASSYNLAPGQPQHF.

This clonotype was counted many times. This chain uses TRBV12-3 or TRBV12-4 with TRBJ2-7; D ambiguous. The CDR3 has 14 residues. Trimming shortened V by 3 bases and J by 3 bases, and 12 bases separated the two germline ends. The CDR3 DNA follows: TGTGCCAGCAGTTTTGAGGTTCAGAGCTACGAGCAGTACTTC. It is translated as CASSFEVQSYEQYF.

The sample holds many counts of this clonotype. The chain employs TRBV11-3 and TRBJ2-3; D gene ambiguous. V lost 0 bases to trimming and J lost 3 bases, with 4 bases between them. The germline CDR1 and CDR2 sequences are SGHNT and YENEEA. This CDR3 comprises 13 residues. In DNA, the CDR3 is TGTGCCAGCAGCTTAGAGGAGACAGATACGCAGTATTTT. As protein: CASSLEETDTQYF.

The gene calls are TRBV7-2 and TRBJ1-2; D is unclear. Looked up from germline, CDR1 is SGHTA and CDR2 is FQGNSA. The CDR3 is 14 residues long. The V end was cut by 1 base, the J end by 7 bases, with 13 bases between. Here the CDR3 reads CASSLGRIAGGYTF. The CDR3 DNA reads as TGTGCCAGCAGCTTAGGCAGGATAGCAGGTGGCTACACCTTC. The entire variable domain, with the rest obtained from reference TRBV7-2 and TRBJ1-2, is as follows: GAGVSQSPSNKVTEKGKDVELRCDPISGHTALYWYRQSLGQGLEFLIYFQGNSAPDKSGLPSDRFSAERTGGSVSTLTIQRTQQEDSAVYLCASSLGRIAGGYTFGSGTRLTVV.

This clonotype was observed at least ten times. V usage is TRBV5-1 and J usage is TRBJ2-7; 8 bases are shared with TRBD2. J lost 1 base, V lost 2 bases, and 2 bases had no gene match. In germline, CDR1 is SGHRS, CDR2 YFSETQ. This CDR3 has 14 residues. CDR3 residues: CASSLAGASYEQYF. As DNA, the CDR3 is TGCGCCAGCAGCTTAGCGGGAGCGTCCTACGAGCAGTACTTC.

This clonotype was seen ten or more times. The chain links TRBV6-2 or TRBV6-3 to TRBJ2-2; 11 positions agree with TRBD2. The CDR3 sequence is 14 residues long. Germline V gene sequence: CDR1 MNHEY, CDR2 SVGEGT. With 8 bases clipped from V and 9 bases from J, the junction kept 8 bases outside the gene matches. The CDR3 nucleotides are TGTGCCAGCGCACATAGCGGGGGGGCCCGGGAGCTGTTTTTT. This sequence encodes CASAHSGGARELFF.

This clonotype came up many times. CDR3 DNA: TGTGCCAGCAGTGAAGTGCGGGGAAAGCATCAGCCCCAGCATTTT. Residues: CASSEVRGKHQPQHF. The J gene is TRBJ1-5, the V gene TRBV2; unclear D gene. The CDR3 totals 15 residues. Trimming left V 1 base short and J 5 bases short, with 12 bases between. Per the germline V gene, CDR1 is SNHLY and CDR2 is FYNNEI.

This chain links TRBV7-9 with TRBJ2-4; TRBD1 might be the D (6 bases). Per germline, CDR1 SEHNR and CDR2 FQNEAQ (reference sequence). The ends were cut back, 5 bases at V and 6 bases at J, with 20 bases in the middle. This CDR3 contains 16 residues. The DNA for the CDR3 is TGTGCCAGCAGCCCCCACGCGGCCGGGACATCAAACATTCAGTACTTC. Its translation is CASSPHAAGTSNIQYF.

This clonotype was recorded many times. This chain links TRBV9 with TRBJ2-3; D unclear. Trimming shortened V by 0 bases and J by 0 bases, and 8 bases separated the two germline ends. Germline V gives CDR1 SGDLS, CDR2 YYNGEE. The CDR3 runs 15 residues. As DNA, the CDR3 is TGTGCCAGCAGCGTAGCTATGAGGAGCACAGATACGCAGTATTTT. Protein product: CASSVAMRSTDTQYF.

This clonotype was seen ten or more times. The chain joins TRBV2 to TRBJ1-4; D is uncertain. CDR1 SNHLY and CDR2 FYNNEI come from the germline V gene. With 8 bases removed from V and 11 bases from J, the gap between germline ends came to 18 bases. This CDR3 has 13 residues. In DNA, the CDR3 is TGTGCCAGCTCAGGAGAGGTATTGCAGAAACTGTTTTTT. Protein sequence: CASSGEVLQKLFF.